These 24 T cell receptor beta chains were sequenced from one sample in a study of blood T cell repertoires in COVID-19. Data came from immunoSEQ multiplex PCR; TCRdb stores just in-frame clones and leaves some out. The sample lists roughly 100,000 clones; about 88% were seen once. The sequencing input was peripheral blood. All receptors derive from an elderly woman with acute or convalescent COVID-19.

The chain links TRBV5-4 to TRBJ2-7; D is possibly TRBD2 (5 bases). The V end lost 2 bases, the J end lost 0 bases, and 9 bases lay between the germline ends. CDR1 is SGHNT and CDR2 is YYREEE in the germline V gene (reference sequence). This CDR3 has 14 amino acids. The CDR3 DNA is TGTGCCAGCAGCTTAGCGGCGAGCTCCTACGAGCAGTACTTC. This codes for CASSLAASSYEQYF. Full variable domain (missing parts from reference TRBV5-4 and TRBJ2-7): ETGVTQSPTHLIKTRGQQVTLRCSSQSGHNTVSWYQQALGQGPQFIFQYYREEENGRGNFPPRFSGLQFPNYSSELNVNALELDDSALYLCASSLAASSYEQYFGPGTRLTVT.

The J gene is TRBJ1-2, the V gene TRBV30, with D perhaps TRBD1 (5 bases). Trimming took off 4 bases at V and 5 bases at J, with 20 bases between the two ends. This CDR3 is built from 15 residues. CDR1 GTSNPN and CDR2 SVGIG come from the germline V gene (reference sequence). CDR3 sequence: CAWMAETGLWYGYTF. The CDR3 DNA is TGTGCCTGGATGGCGGAGACGGGACTCTGGTATGGCTACACCTTC.

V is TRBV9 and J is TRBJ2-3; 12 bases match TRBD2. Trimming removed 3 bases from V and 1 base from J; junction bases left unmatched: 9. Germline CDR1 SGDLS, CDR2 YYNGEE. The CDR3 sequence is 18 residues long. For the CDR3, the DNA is TGTGCCAGCAGCGCGGGACTAGCGGGCCCAGGGGGCACAGATACGCAGTATTTT. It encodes CASSAGLAGPGGTDTQYF.

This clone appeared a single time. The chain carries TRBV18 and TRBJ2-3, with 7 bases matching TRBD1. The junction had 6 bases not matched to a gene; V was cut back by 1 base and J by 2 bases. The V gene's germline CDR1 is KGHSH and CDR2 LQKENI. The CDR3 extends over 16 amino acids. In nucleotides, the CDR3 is TGTGCCAGCTCACCACTAGGGACAGAGGACACAGATACGCAGTATTTT. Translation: CASSPLGTEDTDTQYF.

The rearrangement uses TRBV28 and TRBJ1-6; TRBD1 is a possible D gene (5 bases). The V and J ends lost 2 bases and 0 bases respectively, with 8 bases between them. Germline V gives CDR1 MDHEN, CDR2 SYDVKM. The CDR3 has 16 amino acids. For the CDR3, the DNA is TGTGCCAGCAGTTTACAGGGTAGCTCCTATAATTCACCCCTCCACTTT. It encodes CASSLQGSSYNSPLHF.

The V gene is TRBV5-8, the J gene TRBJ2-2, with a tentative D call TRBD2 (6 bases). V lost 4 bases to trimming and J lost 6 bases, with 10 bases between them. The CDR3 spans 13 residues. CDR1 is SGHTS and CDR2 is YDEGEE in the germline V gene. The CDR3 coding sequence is TGTGCCAGCAGCAACGGGGGATCCGGGGAGCTGTTTTTT. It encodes CASSNGGSGELFF.

For the CDR3, the DNA is TGTGCCAGCAGCTTTAGACGGGGCTCCTACAATGAGCAGTTCTTC. Translation: CASSFRRGSYNEQFF. This chain connects TRBV11-3 to TRBJ2-1, with a weak D call TRBD2 (5 bases). The CDR3 totals 15 residues. CDR1 and CDR2 (germline): SGHNT, YENEEA. Trimming left V 3 bases short and J 0 bases short, with 9 bases between. The variable domain in full, with the rest retrieved from reference TRBV11-3 and TRBJ2-1, is EAGVVQSPRYKIIEKKQPVAFWCNPISGHNTLYWYLQNLGQGPELLIRYENEEAVDDSQLPKDRFSAERLKGVDSTLKIQPAELGDSAVYLCASSFRRGSYNEQFFGPGTRLTVL.

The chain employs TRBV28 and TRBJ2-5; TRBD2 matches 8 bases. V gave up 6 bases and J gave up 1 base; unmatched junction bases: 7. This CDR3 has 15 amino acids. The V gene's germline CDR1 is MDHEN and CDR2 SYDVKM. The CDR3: CASSPLSGGQETQYF. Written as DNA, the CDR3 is TGTGCCAGCAGCCCGTTGAGCGGGGGCCAAGAGACCCAGTACTTC.

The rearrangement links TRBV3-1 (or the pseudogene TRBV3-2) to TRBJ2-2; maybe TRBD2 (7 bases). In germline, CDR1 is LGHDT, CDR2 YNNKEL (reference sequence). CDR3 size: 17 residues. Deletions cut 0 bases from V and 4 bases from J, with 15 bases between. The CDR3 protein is CASSQDLRGRGTGELFF. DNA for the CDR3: TGTGCCAGCAGCCAAGATTTGCGGGGGCGCGGCACCGGGGAGCTGTTTTTT.

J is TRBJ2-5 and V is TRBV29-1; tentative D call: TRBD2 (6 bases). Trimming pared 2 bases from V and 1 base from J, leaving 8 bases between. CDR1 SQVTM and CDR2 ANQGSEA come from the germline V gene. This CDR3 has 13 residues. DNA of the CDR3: TGCAGCGTTGAACGGGGGTCCCAAGAGACCCAGTACTTC. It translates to CSVERGSQETQYF.

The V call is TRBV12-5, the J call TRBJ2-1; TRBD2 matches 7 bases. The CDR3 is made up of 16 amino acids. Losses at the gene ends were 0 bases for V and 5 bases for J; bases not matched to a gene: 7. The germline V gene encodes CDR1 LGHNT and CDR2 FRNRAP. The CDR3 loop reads CASGLVGLGFDNEQFF. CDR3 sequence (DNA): TGTGCTAGTGGTTTGGTCGGACTAGGGTTTGACAATGAGCAGTTCTTC.

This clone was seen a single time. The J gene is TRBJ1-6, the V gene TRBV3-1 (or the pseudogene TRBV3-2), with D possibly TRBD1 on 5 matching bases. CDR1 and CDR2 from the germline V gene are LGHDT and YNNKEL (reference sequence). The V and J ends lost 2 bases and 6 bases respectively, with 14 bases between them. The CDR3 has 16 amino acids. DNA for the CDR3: TGTGCCAGCAGCCAAAGAGCACGACAGATTAATTCACCCCTCCACTTT. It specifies CASSQRARQINSPLHF.

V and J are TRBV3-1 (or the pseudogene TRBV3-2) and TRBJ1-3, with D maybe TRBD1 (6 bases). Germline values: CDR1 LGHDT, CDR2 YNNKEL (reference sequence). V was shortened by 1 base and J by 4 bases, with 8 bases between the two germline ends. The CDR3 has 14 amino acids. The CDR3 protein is CASSQAGVGNTIYF. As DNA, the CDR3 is TGTGCCAGCAGCCAAGCAGGGGTCGGAAACACCATATATTTT.

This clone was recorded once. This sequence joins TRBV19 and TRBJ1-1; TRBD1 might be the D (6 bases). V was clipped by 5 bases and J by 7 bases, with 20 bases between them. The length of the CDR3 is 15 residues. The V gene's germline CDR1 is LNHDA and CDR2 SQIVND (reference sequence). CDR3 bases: TGTGCCAGTAGTGCAGTCGAACAGGGTTTCGATGAAGCTTTCTTT. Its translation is CASSAVEQGFDEAFF.

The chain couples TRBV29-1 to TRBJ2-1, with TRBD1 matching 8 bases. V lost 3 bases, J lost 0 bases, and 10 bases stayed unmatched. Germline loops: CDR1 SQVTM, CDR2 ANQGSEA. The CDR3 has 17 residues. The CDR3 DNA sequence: TGCAGCGTTGATGGCCCAAACAGGGGGAGCTCCTACAATGAGCAGTTCTTC. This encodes CSVDGPNRGSSYNEQFF.

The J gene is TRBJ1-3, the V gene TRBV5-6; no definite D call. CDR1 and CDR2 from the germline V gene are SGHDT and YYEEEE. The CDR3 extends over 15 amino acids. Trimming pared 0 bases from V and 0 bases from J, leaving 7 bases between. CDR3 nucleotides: TGTGCCAGCAGCTTGGCCGGTGCCTCTGGAAACACCATATATTTT. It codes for CASSLAGASGNTIYF. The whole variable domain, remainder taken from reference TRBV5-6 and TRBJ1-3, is DAGVTQSPTHLIKTRGQQVTLRCSPKSGHDTVSWYQQALGQGPQFIFQYYEEEERQRGNFPDRFSGHQFPNYSSELNVNALLLGDSALYLCASSLAGASGNTIYFGEGSWLTVV.

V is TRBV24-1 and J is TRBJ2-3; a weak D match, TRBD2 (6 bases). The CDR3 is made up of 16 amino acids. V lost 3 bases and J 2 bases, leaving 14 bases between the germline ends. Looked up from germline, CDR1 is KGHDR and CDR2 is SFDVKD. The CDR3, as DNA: TGTGCCACCAGTGATCAAGGGGCGGGGTTCACAGATACGCAGTATTTT. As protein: CATSDQGAGFTDTQYF.

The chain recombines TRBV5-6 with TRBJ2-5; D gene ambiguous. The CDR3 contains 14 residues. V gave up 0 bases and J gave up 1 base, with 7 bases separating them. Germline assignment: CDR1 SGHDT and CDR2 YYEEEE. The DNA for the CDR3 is TGTGCCAGCAGCTTGGGACTCGTCCAAGAGACCCAGTACTTC. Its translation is CASSLGLVQETQYF.

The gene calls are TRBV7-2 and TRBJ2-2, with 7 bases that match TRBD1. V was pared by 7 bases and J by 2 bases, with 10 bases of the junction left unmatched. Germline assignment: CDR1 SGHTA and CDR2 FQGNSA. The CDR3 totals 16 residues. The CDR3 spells CASTTGGQVNTGELFF. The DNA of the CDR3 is TGTGCCAGCACTACGGGTGGACAGGTTAACACCGGGGAGCTGTTTTTT.

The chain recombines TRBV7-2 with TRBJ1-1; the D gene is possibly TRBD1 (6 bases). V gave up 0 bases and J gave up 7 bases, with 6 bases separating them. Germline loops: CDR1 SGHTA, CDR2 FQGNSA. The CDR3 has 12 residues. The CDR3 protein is CASSLARGEAFF. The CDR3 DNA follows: TGTGCCAGCAGCTTAGCCAGGGGTGAAGCTTTCTTT.

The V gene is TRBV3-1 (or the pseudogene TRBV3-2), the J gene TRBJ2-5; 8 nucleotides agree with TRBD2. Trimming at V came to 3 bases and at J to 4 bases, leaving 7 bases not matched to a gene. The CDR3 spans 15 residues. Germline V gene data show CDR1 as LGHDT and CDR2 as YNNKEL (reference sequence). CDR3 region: CASSQVPGLGETQYF. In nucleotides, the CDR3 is TGTGCCAGCAGCCAGGTACCGGGACTAGGAGAGACCCAGTACTTC.

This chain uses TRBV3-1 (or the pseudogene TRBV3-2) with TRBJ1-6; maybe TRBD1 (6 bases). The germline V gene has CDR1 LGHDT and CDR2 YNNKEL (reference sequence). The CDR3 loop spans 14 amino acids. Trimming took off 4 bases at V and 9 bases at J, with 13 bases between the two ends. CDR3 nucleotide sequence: TGTGCCAGCAGCCCCGACAGGTCTCTTTCACCCCTCCACTTT. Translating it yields CASSPDRSLSPLHF.

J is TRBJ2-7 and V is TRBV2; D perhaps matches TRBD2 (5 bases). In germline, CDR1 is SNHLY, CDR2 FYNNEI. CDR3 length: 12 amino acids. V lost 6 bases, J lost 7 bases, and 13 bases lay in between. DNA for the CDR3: TGTGCCAGCAGCATTAGCGTGGGGGAGCAGTACTTC. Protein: CASSISVGEQYF.

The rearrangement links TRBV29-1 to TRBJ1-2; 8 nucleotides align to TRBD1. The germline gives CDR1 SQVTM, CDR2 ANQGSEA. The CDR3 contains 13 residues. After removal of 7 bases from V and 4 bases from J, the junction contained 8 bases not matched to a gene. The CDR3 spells CSADDRGGYGYTF. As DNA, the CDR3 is TGCAGCGCCGACGACAGGGGCGGCTATGGCTACACCTTC.